This T cell receptor beta chain originates from a study of T cells in Graves' hyperthyroidism and ophthalmopathy. The V and J ends lost 6 bases and 6 bases respectively, with 11 bases between them. The CDR3 length is 12 residues. Looked up from germline, CDR1 is SEHNR and CDR2 is FQNEAQ (reference sequence). Researchers amplified the TCR beta CDR3 regions from RNA transcripts. Using the HTBI primer set, a first-round RT-PCR was run on the TCR CDR3. In TCRdb, the multiplex PCR reads were re-called with MiXCR into one record per CDR3 protein. The sample holds about 640,000 distinct CDR3 sequences, less than 25% seen once. In this sample, this clonotype turned up many times. Clinical Activity Scores of at least 3, NOSPECS grades of at least 4 and durations under 3 months characterized ophthalmopathy patients. Patients were excluded for uncontrolled infection, other autoimmune disease, pregnancy or lactation.

The rearrangement links TRBV7-9 to TRBJ1-2, with TRBD1 as a possible D gene (6 bases). This sequence was found in a man aged 25-45 years with Graves' ophthalmopathy. The sample consisted of blood. CDR3: CASRTGTNGYTF. The DNA for the CDR3 is TGTGCCAGCAGGACCGGGACAAATGGCTACACCTTC.